The 26 T cell receptor beta chains below come from one sample, sequenced in a study of blood T cell repertoires in COVID-19 (dated by TCRdb to about 2020). Libraries were built with the immunoSEQ multiplex PCR assay. TCRdb provides this immuneACCESS table in a form limited to in-frame rearrangements. Some clones are lacking; in checked studies, under half of them reflect an unresolved V gene, and why the rest are absent is not known. For this sample the table gives 150,000 to 200,000 clones, of which about 92% were detected only once. The ten largest clones represent 4.8% of the sample. The sample taken for sequencing was peripheral blood. The receptor source for this set is a man in his thirties or forties with COVID-19, enrolled during active disease.

The V call is TRBV5-6, the J call TRBJ2-5; maybe TRBD1 (7 bases). V was pared by 3 bases and J by 5 bases, with 20 bases between. CDR1 SGHDT and CDR2 YYEEEE come from the germline V gene. The CDR3 covers 16 residues. The CDR3 region has the DNA TGTGCCAGCAGCTCTGGGGGCAGGGGGGTTTGGGAGACCCAGTACTTC. It encodes CASSSGGRGVWETQYF.

The CDR3 bases are TGTGCCAGTAGCGTGACTAGCGGGTACTACAATGAGCAGTTCTTC. This gives the protein CASSVTSGYYNEQFF. The chain couples TRBV19 to TRBJ2-1; 10 bases agree with TRBD2. The CDR3 is made up of 15 amino acids. Unmatched junction bases numbered 5, after V lost 6 bases and J lost 3 bases. Germline V gene lookup returns CDR1 LNHDA and CDR2 SQIVND (reference sequence).

The chain joins TRBV29-1 to TRBJ1-1; 7 positions agree with TRBD1. The CDR3 is made up of 14 amino acids. The germline CDR1 and CDR2 sequences are SQVTM and ANQGSEA. V lost 1 base, J lost 4 bases, and 6 bases stayed unmatched. CDR3 protein: CSVEALQGSTEAFF. The CDR3 DNA reads as TGCAGCGTTGAAGCGCTACAGGGGAGCACTGAAGCTTTCTTT.

The chain couples TRBV7-2 to TRBJ2-7; TRBD2 is a possible D gene (6 bases). This CDR3 is 15 amino acids long. V was pared by 1 base and J by 4 bases, with 14 bases between. CDR1 SGHTA and CDR2 FQGNSA come from the germline V gene. DNA of the CDR3: TGTGCCAGCAGCTTAGGGAGGGCAGGTACATACGAGCAGTACTTC. Encoded protein: CASSLGRAGTYEQYF.

CDR3 coding DNA: TGTGCCAGCAGTTCTCCCGGGGAATATCTTGAAAAACTGTTTTTT. Its translation: CASSSPGEYLEKLFF. The genes are TRBV28 and TRBJ1-4; unclear D gene. Trimming took off 4 bases at V and 7 bases at J, with 16 bases between the two ends. The V gene's germline CDR1 is MDHEN and CDR2 SYDVKM. The CDR3 extends over 15 amino acids.

The genes are TRBV5-8 and TRBJ1-4, with D unresolved. The germline CDR1 and CDR2 sequences are SGHTS and YDEGEE. The CDR3 covers 14 residues. Trimming removed 0 bases from V and 7 bases from J, with 10 bases in between. The CDR3 is CASSLGPFSEKLFF. Here the CDR3 DNA reads TGTGCCAGCAGCTTGGGCCCCTTTAGTGAAAAACTGTTTTTT.

The V gene is TRBV6-1, the J gene TRBJ2-7, with TRBD2 identical over 10 bases. V lost 2 bases to trimming and J lost 2 bases; unmatched junction nucleotides: 6. This CDR3 comprises 16 residues. CDR1 and CDR2 from the germline V gene are MNHNS and SASEGT. CDR3 nucleotide sequence: TGTGCCAGCAGTGAACCGCTAGCGGGAGTTACCTACGAGCAGTACTTC. Its translation is CASSEPLAGVTYEQYF.

This rearrangement joins TRBV3-1 (or the pseudogene TRBV3-2) to TRBJ1-1; no firm D call. CDR1 and CDR2 from the germline V gene are LGHDT and YNNKEL (reference sequence). The CDR3 loop spans 16 amino acids. The V gene lost 3 bases and the J gene lost 0 bases, with 14 bases spanning the gap. This chain's CDR3 is CASSHHSAPVNTEAFF. CDR3 bases: TGTGCCAGCAGCCACCACAGTGCACCGGTGAACACTGAAGCTTTCTTT.

In this sample, this clone turned up a few times. This chain uses TRBV7-9 with TRBJ2-1; D unresolved. Germline assignment: CDR1 SEHNR and CDR2 FQNEAQ (reference sequence). Trimming took 1 base from V and 0 from J, leaving 4 bases between them. The CDR3 is made up of 14 amino acids. CDR3 coding DNA: TGTGCCAGCAGCTTAGACGGCTCCTACAATGAGCAGTTCTTC. The encoded protein is CASSLDGSYNEQFF.

The V and J genes are TRBV18 and TRBJ1-1; the D is unclear. From germline, CDR1 is KGHSH and CDR2 LQKENI. The V end lost 2 bases, the J end lost 1 base, and 11 bases lay between the germline ends. CDR3 length: 15 residues. The CDR3 region is CASSPGELGNTEAFF. CDR3 DNA: TGTGCCAGCTCACCAGGGGAGTTGGGGAACACTGAAGCTTTCTTT.

This clone appeared once. The chain couples TRBV10-3 to TRBJ1-4; tentatively, D is TRBD1 (5 bases). V was trimmed by 8 bases and J by 2 bases, leaving 9 bases between them. CDR3 size: 13 residues. In germline, CDR1 is ENHRY, CDR2 SYGVKD. CDR3 amino acids: CAIAQGTNEKLFF. The CDR3 region has the DNA TGTGCCATCGCCCAGGGTACTAATGAAAAACTGTTTTTT.

The chain is built from TRBV11-2 and TRBJ2-1, with D possibly matching TRBD2 (5 bases). The germline CDR1 and CDR2 sequences are SGHAT and FQNNGV. V dropped 5 bases and J dropped 1 base, with 18 bases sitting between them. The CDR3 loop spans 17 amino acids. This chain's CDR3 is CASSPPIDYLSYNEQFF. DNA of the CDR3: TGTGCCAGCAGCCCCCCGATAGACTATCTATCCTACAATGAGCAGTTCTTC.

V and J are TRBV6-4 and TRBJ2-2, with 10 bases that match TRBD1. The germline gives CDR1 MRHNA, CDR2 SNTAGT. The CDR3 covers 16 residues. The trim removed 1 base at V and 2 bases at J, leaving 1 base unmatched. The CDR3 spells CASSDWDRGNTGELFF. CDR3 DNA sequence: TGTGCCAGCAGTGACTGGGACAGGGGTAACACCGGGGAGCTGTTTTTT.

The chain combines TRBV5-4 with TRBJ1-5; D is uncertain. With 0 bases removed from V and 1 base from J, the gap between germline ends came to 5 bases. The CDR3 runs to 14 residues. Germline CDR1 reads SGHNT; CDR2 reads YYREEE (reference sequence). DNA of the CDR3: TGTGCCAGCAGCTTGGCGGAGAGCAATCAGCCCCAGCATTTT. It translates to CASSLAESNQPQHF.

V gene TRBV12-3 or TRBV12-4 combines with J gene TRBJ2-5, with a tentative D call TRBD1 (5 bases). This CDR3 comprises 13 residues. V was clipped by 0 bases and J by 6 bases, with 8 bases between them. In nucleotides, the CDR3 is TGTGCCAGCAGTTTAGCGCAGGGCCAGACCCAGTACTTC. Protein sequence: CASSLAQGQTQYF.

This sequence joins TRBV20-1 and TRBJ2-1, with a weak D call TRBD2 (5 bases). This CDR3 has 11 residues. Germline V gene lookup returns CDR1 DFQATT and CDR2 SNEGSKA (reference sequence). V was cut by 3 bases and J by 9 bases, with 9 bases left in between. The CDR3 reads CSASSVFEQFF. CDR3 nucleotide sequence: TGCAGTGCTAGTAGCGTTTTTGAGCAGTTCTTC.

As for this clone: One end of the junction varies from germline; a read error may be responsible. This rearrangement joins TRBV28 to TRBJ2-7; TRBD1 aligns across 8 bases. This CDR3 is built from 11 residues. The germline CDR1 and CDR2 sequences are MDHEN and SYDVKM. The chain's CDR3 is CASGPRQGALF. The DNA of the CDR3 is TGTGCCAGTGGGCCGCGGCAGGGGGCACTTTTC. Filled out from reference TRBV28 and TRBJ2-7, the complete variable domain reads DVKVTQSSRYLVKRTGEKVFLECVQDMDHENMFWYRQDPGLGLRLIYFSYDVKMKEKGDIPEGYSVSREKKERFSLILESASTNQTSMYLCASGPRQGALFGPGTRLTVT.

This clone was picked up a small number of times. The J gene is TRBJ2-6, the V gene TRBV28; possibly TRBD1 for D (6 bases). The CDR3 is made up of 18 amino acids. V gave up 4 bases and J gave up 0 bases, with 16 bases separating them. The germline CDR1 and CDR2 sequences are MDHEN and SYDVKM. CDR3 region: CASSSEEQGTSGANVLTF. In DNA form, the CDR3 reads TGTGCCAGCAGTTCTGAGGAACAGGGTACCTCTGGGGCCAACGTCCTGACTTTC.

The chain employs TRBV13 and TRBJ1-6, with TRBD1 identical over 7 bases. With 7 bases clipped from V and 10 bases from J, the junction kept 4 bases outside the gene matches. This CDR3 region has 12 residues. Germline CDR1 and CDR2: PRHDT and FYEKMQ (reference sequence). DNA for the CDR3: TGTGCCAGCACACAGGGGACATCACCCCTCCACTTT. Its protein is CASTQGTSPLHF.

This CDR3 is CASTGGVVSAYEQYF. As DNA, the CDR3 is TGTGCCAGCACCGGAGGGGTAGTCTCGGCCTACGAGCAGTACTTC. The rearrangement joins TRBV28 to TRBJ2-7; maybe TRBD2 (6 bases). The V end lost 7 bases, the J end lost 2 bases, and 18 bases lay between the germline ends. The CDR3 extends over 15 amino acids. The germline CDR1 and CDR2 sequences are MDHEN and SYDVKM.

The rearrangement links TRBV4-2 to TRBJ2-3; tentatively, D is TRBD2 (6 bases). The CDR3 is 16 amino acids. CDR1 is LGHNA, CDR2 YNFKEQ, per germline. Trimming removed 1 base at V and 0 bases at J, with 11 bases between. CDR3 protein: CASSQASSGSTDTQYF. CDR3 DNA: TGTGCCAGCAGCCAAGCGTCGAGCGGGAGCACAGATACGCAGTATTTT.

The chain couples TRBV2 to TRBJ1-2; perhaps TRBD1 as D (6 bases). The V end was cut by 6 bases, the J end by 4 bases, with 9 bases between. This CDR3 has 12 residues. CDR1 and CDR2 (germline): SNHLY, FYNNEI. CDR3 loop: CASRGGGYGYTF. In nucleotides, the CDR3 is TGTGCCAGCAGAGGGGGGGGCTATGGCTACACCTTC.

This chain links TRBV6-5 with TRBJ1-2; 9 nucleotides align to TRBD1. Trimming took 3 bases from V and 12 from J; bases not matched to a gene: 8. The length of the CDR3 is 13 residues. CDR1 and CDR2 (germline): MNHEY, SVGAGI. The DNA for the CDR3 is TGTGCCAGCAGTTATCCCGGGACAGGGTGGAACACCTTC. This encodes CASSYPGTGWNTF.

The chain combines TRBV4-1 with TRBJ1-5; TRBD1 matches 9 bases. Germline V gene data show CDR1 as MGHRA and CDR2 as YSYEKL. V was clipped by 1 base and J by 1 base; unmatched bases: 5. This CDR3 has 17 residues. This chain's CDR3 is CASSQGHRGLSNQPQHF. DNA for the CDR3: TGCGCCAGCAGCCAAGGACACAGGGGGCTAAGCAATCAGCCCCAGCATTTT.

The rearrangement links TRBV19 to TRBJ2-7; 11 bases match TRBD1. This CDR3 spans 14 amino acids. In germline, CDR1 is LNHDA, CDR2 SQIVND (reference sequence). V shed 3 bases, J shed 6 bases, and the junction held 4 bases outside the gene matches. This CDR3 reads CASSIRTGGLEQYF. For the CDR3, the DNA is TGTGCCAGTAGTATCCGGACAGGGGGCCTCGAGCAGTACTTC.

The chain recombines TRBV5-1 with TRBJ2-7; the match to TRBD2 covers 11 bases. This CDR3 spans 15 amino acids. V lost 4 bases to trimming and J lost 4 bases; unmatched junction nucleotides: 7. Germline CDR1 SGHRS, CDR2 YFSETQ. The chain's CDR3 is CASSPTSGVSYEQYF. The CDR3 nucleotides read TGCGCCAGCAGCCCGACTAGCGGGGTTTCGTACGAGCAGTACTTC.